This T cell receptor (beta chain) stems from a study of blood T cell repertoires in COVID-19. Produced via immunoSEQ multiplex PCR; TCRdb's table is partial and in-frame only. The sample records around 150,000 clones, about four fifths being singletons. This TCR came from a man aged 70-80 years with acute or convalescent COVID-19. Sequencing was carried out using peripheral blood.

The CDR3 coding sequence is TGCAGTGCTAGTTGGGACAGGGGGCTTTACGAGCAGTACTTC. It encodes CSASWDRGLYEQYF. The chain carries TRBV20-1 and TRBJ2-7; 12 bases are a match to TRBD1. In germline, CDR1 is DFQATT, CDR2 SNEGSKA (reference sequence). The CDR3 length is 14 residues. J was trimmed by 4 bases and V by 3 bases; bases with no gene match: 4.